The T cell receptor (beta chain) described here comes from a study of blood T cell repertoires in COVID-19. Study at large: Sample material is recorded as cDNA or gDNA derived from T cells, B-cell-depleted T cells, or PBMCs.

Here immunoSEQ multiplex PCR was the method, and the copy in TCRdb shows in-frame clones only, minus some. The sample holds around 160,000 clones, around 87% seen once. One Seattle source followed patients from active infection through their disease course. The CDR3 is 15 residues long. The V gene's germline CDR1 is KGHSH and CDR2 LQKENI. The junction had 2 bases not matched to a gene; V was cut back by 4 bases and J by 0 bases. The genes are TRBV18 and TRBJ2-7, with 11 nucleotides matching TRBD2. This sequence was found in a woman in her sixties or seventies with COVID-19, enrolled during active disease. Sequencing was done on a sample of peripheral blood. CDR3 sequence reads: CASSLSGGASYEQYF. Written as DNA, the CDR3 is TGTGCCAGCTCACTTAGCGGGGGGGCCTCCTACGAGCAGTACTTC.